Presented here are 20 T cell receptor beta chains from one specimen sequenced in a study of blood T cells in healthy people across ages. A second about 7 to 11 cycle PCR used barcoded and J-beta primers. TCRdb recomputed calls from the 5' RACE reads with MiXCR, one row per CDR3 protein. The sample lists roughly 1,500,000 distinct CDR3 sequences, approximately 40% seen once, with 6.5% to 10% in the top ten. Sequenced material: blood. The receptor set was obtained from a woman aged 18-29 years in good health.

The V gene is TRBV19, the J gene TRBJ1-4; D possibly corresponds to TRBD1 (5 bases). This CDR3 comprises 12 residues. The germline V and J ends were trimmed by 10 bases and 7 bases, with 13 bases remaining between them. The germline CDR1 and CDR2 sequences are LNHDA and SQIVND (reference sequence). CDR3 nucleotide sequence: TGTGCCACCGGGGCGTTGGGTGAAAAACTGTTTTTT. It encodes CATGALGEKLFF.

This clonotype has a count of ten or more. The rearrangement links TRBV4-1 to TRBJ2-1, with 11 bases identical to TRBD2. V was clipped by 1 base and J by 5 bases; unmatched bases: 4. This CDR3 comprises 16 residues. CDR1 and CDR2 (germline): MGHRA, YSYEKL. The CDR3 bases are TGCGCCAGCAGCCAAGTAGCGGGGGGGCTGCACAATGAGCAGTTCTTC. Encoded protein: CASSQVAGGLHNEQFF.

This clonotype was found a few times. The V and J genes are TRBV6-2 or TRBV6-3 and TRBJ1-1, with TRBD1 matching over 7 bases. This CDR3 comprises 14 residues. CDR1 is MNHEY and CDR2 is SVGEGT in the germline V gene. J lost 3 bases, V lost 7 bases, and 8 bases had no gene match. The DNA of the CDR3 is TGTGCCAGCACCTGGGGGGACAGCTACACTGAAGCTTTCTTT. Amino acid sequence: CASTWGDSYTEAFF.

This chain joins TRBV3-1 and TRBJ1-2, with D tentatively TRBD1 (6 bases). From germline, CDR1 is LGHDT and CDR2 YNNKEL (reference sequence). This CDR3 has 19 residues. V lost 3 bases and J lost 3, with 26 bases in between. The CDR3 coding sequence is TGTGCCAGCAGCCAGGAGAACCCCGGGACACACGAAGACCACTATGGCTACACCTTC. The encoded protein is CASSQENPGTHEDHYGYTF.

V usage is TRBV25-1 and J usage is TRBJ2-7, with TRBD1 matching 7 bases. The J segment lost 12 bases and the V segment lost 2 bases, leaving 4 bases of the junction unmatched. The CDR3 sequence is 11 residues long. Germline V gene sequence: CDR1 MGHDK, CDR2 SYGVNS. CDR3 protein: CASSEQGVRYF. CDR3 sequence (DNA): TGTGCCAGCAGTGAACAGGGGGTCCGGTACTTC.

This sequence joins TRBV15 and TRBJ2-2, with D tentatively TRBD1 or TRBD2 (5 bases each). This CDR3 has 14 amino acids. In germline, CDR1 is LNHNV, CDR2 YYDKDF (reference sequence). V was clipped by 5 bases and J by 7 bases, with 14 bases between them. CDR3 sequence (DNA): TGTGCCACCAGCCCGGCTTTTGGGGGCGGGGAGCTGTTTTTT. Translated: CATSPAFGGGELFF.

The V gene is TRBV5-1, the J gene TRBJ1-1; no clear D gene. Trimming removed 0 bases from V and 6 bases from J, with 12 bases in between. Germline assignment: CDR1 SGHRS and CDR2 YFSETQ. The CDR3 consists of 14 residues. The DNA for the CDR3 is TGCGCCAGCAGCTTGGACGTTCTCCGGTCTGAAGCTTTCTTT. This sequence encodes CASSLDVLRSEAFF. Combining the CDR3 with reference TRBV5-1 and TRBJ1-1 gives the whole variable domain KAGVTQTPRYLIKTRGQQVTLSCSPISGHRSVSWYQQTPGQGLQFLFEYFSETQRNKGNFPGRFSGRQFSNSRSEMNVSTLELGDSALYLCASSLDVLRSEAFFGQGTRLTVV.

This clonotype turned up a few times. CDR3 loop: CASRGIGPYGYTF. CDR3 sequence (DNA): TGTGCCAGCAGGGGGATTGGCCCCTATGGCTACACCTTC. The chain couples TRBV7-9 to TRBJ1-2; D not certain. The germline CDR1 and CDR2 sequences are SEHNR and FQNEAQ (reference sequence). V was shortened by 6 bases and J by 4 bases, with 12 bases between the two germline ends. This CDR3 is built from 13 residues.

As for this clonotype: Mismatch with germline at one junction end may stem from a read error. This chain's CDR3 is CVSSKPFQPQHF. CDR3 bases: TGTGTCAGCAGCAAACCCTTTCAGCCCCAGCATTTT. V and J are TRBV12-3 or TRBV12-4 and TRBJ1-5; the D is unclear. The CDR3 is 12 residues long.

In DNA form, the CDR3 reads TGCGCCAGCAGCCAGGCTGGGACTATTTATAATGAGCAGTTCTTC. This sequence encodes CASSQAGTIYNEQFF. The V call is TRBV4-1, the J call TRBJ2-1, with TRBD2 matching 7 bases. V lost 3 bases, J lost 7 bases, and 9 bases stayed unmatched. CDR3 length equals 15 residues. In germline, CDR1 is MGHRA, CDR2 YSYEKL.

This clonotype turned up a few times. CDR3 sequence reads: CASSQDATIGYTF. In DNA form, the CDR3 reads TGTGCCAGCAGCCAAGATGCCACCATTGGCTACACCTTC. The chain links TRBV14 to TRBJ1-2, with D unclear. This CDR3 is built from 13 residues. CDR1 is SGHDN, CDR2 FVKESK, per germline. Trimming took 0 bases from V and 7 from J, leaving 9 bases between them.

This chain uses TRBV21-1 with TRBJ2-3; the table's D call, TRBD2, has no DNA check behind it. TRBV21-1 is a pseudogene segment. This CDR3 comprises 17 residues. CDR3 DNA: TGTGCCAGCAGCAAGGCCCTAGCGGGAGGAGTGAGAAATACGCAGTATTTT. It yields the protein CASSKALAGGVRNTQYF.

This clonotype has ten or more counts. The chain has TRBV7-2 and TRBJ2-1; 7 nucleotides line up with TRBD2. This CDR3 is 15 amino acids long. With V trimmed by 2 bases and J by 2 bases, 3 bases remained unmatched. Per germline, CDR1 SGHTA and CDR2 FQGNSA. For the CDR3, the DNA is TGTGCCAGCAGCTTAAGTGGGGGGGCCTACAATGAGCAGTTCTTC. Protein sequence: CASSLSGGAYNEQFF.

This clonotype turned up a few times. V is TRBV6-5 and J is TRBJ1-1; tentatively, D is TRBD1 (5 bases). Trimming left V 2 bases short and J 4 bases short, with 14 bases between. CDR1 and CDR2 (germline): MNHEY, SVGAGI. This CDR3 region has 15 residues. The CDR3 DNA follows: TGTGCCAGCAGTTACCGGTACAGAGGGACCACTGAAGCTTTCTTT. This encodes CASSYRYRGTTEAFF.

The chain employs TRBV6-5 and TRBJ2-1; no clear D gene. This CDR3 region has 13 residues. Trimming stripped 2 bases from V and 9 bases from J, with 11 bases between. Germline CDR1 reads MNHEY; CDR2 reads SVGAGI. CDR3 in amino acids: CASSYGSPSEQFF. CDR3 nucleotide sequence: TGTGCCAGCAGTTACGGGTCGCCGAGTGAGCAGTTCTTC.

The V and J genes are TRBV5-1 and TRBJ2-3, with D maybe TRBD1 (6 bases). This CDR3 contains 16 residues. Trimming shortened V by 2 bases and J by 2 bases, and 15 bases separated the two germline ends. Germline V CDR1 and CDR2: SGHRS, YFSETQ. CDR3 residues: CASSFGQPTSTDTQYF. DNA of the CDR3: TGCGCCAGCAGCTTCGGACAGCCCACGTCCACAGATACGCAGTATTTT.

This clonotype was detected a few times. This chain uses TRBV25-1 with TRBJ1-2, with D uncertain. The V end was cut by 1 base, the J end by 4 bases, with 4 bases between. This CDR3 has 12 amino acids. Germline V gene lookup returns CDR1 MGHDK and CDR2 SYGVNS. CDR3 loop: CASSEFSYGYTF. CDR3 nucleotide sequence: TGTGCCAGCAGTGAATTTAGCTATGGCTACACCTTC.

CDR3 sequence: CASSLLEGPDIQYF. The CDR3 coding sequence is TGTGCCAGCAGCTTGTTGGAGGGCCCGGACATTCAGTACTTC. J is TRBJ2-4 and V is TRBV5-6, with D perhaps matching TRBD2 (6 bases). The V and J ends lost 1 base and 8 bases respectively, with 13 bases between them. The CDR3 totals 14 residues. In germline, CDR1 is SGHDT, CDR2 YYEEEE.

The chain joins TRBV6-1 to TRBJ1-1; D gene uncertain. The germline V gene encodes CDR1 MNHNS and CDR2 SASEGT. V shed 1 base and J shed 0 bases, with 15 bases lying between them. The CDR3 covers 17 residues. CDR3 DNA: TGTGCCAGCAGTGAAGTGGCAGTTTTTCCCTTGAACACTGAAGCTTTCTTT. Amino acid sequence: CASSEVAVFPLNTEAFF.

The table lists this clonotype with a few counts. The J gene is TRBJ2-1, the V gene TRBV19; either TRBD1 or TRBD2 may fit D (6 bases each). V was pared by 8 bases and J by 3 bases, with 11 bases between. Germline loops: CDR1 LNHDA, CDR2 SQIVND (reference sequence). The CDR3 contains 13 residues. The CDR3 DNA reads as TGTGCCAGTTGGGGGGCGGACTACAATGAGCAGTTCTTC. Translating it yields CASWGADYNEQFF.